Sequencing of this T cell receptor (beta chain) was carried out in a study of PD-1 blockade in classical Hodgkin lymphoma. Study conclusions and caveats: CD4+ but not CD8+ TCR diversity rose significantly by C4D1. Newly diagnosed patients and complete responders had comparable diversity at baseline. Reasons behind the repertoire differences stay unclear, perhaps disease activity or earlier therapy.

Time point in this sample: cycle 4 day 1 (C4D1), after more than five weeks of nivolumab. Relapses following autologous stem cell transplantation were seen in all patients, with brentuximab vedotin exposure varying. Magnetic negative selection purified CD4+ T cells from thawed PBMCs. With regard to this clone: Its antigen remains unidentified.

Data came from immunoSEQ multiplex PCR; TCRdb stores just in-frame clones and leaves some out. The data show 29,000 or so clones, 80% to 90% seen once. The TCR originated in a human donor with classical Hodgkin lymphoma. Sequencing used CD4+ T cells from blood, obtained before the fourth cycle of nivolumab.

In DNA, the CDR3 is TGTGCCAGCAGCCAAGAGGTGGCTCAGGGGAACACTGAAGCTTTCTTT. This sequence encodes CASSQEVAQGNTEAFF. The V and J genes are TRBV4-2 and TRBJ1-1, with D possibly TRBD1 on 5 matching bases. The CDR3 extends over 16 amino acids. CDR1 and CDR2 (germline): LGHNA, YNFKEQ. The V and J ends lost 0 bases and 1 base respectively, with 12 bases between them.